A single sample gave rise to the 28 T cell receptor beta chains below, sequenced in a study of OX40 agonist ivuxolimab in advanced cancers. Preparation of the library involved the immunoSEQ multiplex PCR assay. TCRdb holds this immuneACCESS table with in-frame rearrangements only. Some clones are missing; in checked studies, unresolved V genes explain under half, and the rest has no known cause. The sample table holds 50,000 to 75,000 clones, of which 70% to 90% were seen once. Of the sample, 1% to 1.5% falls within the top ten clones. Sequenced material: CD4+ or CD8+ T cells sorted from blood, taken in a trial of the OX40 agonist ivuxolimab. Receptors were obtained from an adult with an advanced solid tumor such as melanoma, head and neck, liver or kidney cancer.

The chain couples TRBV6-5 to TRBJ1-2; possibly TRBD1 for D (5 bases). CDR1 is MNHEY and CDR2 is SVGAGI in the germline V gene. V lost 4 bases and J 1 base, leaving 7 bases between the germline ends. The CDR3 covers 13 residues. The CDR3 region is CASSFQGNYGYTF. The CDR3 DNA is TGTGCCAGCAGTTTCCAGGGTAACTATGGCTACACCTTC.

This chain links TRBV6-1 with TRBJ2-3; 10 nucleotides match TRBD1. Losses at the gene ends were 4 bases for V and 3 bases for J; bases not matched to a gene: 4. CDR1 and CDR2 from the germline V gene are MNHNS and SASEGT. The CDR3 is 15 amino acids. The CDR3 sequence is CASSGGQGRTDTQYF. Written as DNA, the CDR3 is TGTGCCAGCAGTGGGGGACAGGGGCGGACAGATACGCAGTATTTT.

On this clone: The sample carries other DNA sequences with the same CDR3. The chain combines TRBV18 with TRBJ1-1; 7 nucleotides match TRBD1. This CDR3 contains 15 residues. After removal of 1 base from V and 0 bases from J, the junction contained 2 bases not matched to a gene. Per the germline V gene, CDR1 is KGHSH and CDR2 is LQKENI. The CDR3 loop is CASSPLTGMNTEAFF. CDR3 nucleotides: TGTGCCAGCTCACCACTGACAGGGATGAACACTGAAGCTTTCTTT.

This clone was seen just once. The genes are TRBV18 and TRBJ1-1; D gene uncertain. The CDR3 is made up of 15 amino acids. Trimming shortened V by 6 bases and J by 0 bases, and 14 bases separated the two germline ends. Germline V gene data show CDR1 as KGHSH and CDR2 as LQKENI. In nucleotides, the CDR3 is TGTGCCAGCTCTCTCGGACTGTCCATGAACACTGAAGCTTTCTTT. Its protein product is CASSLGLSMNTEAFF.

J is TRBJ1-1 and V is TRBV5-1; perhaps TRBD1 as D (5 bases). With 0 bases removed from V and 4 bases from J, the gap between germline ends came to 10 bases. The CDR3 loop spans 14 amino acids. Germline V gene sequence: CDR1 SGHRS, CDR2 YFSETQ. The DNA for the CDR3 is TGCGCCAGCAGCTTGGAAGGGGAGGGCACTGAAGCTTTCTTT. Its translation: CASSLEGEGTEAFF.

V and J are TRBV6-5 and TRBJ1-2, with 8 bases that match TRBD1. The CDR3 has 15 residues. Trimming at V came to 3 bases and at J to 2 bases, leaving 5 bases not matched to a gene. Germline V gives CDR1 MNHEY, CDR2 SVGAGI. As DNA, the CDR3 is TGTGCCAGCAGTTATTGGACAGGGCGGAACTATGGCTACACCTTC. Its translation is CASSYWTGRNYGYTF.

This chain joins TRBV6-6 and TRBJ1-1, with 8 positions matching TRBD1. V was pared by 4 bases and J by 5 bases, with 6 bases of the junction left unmatched. Germline-derived CDR1 and CDR2 are MNHNY and SVGAGI (reference sequence). The CDR3 consists of 14 residues. The CDR3 nucleotides are TGTGCCAGCAGTTCATACAGGGGGGGGACTGAAGCTTTCTTT. This encodes CASSSYRGGTEAFF.

The DNA for the CDR3 is TGTGCCAGCTCCGCAGACCTGGGGGGAACCGGGGAGCTGTTTTTT. Residues: CASSADLGGTGELFF. The chain joins TRBV18 to TRBJ2-2; D might be TRBD2 (6 bases). The length of the CDR3 is 15 residues. Per the germline V gene, CDR1 is KGHSH and CDR2 is LQKENI. Trimming pared 6 bases from V and 5 bases from J, leaving 16 bases between.

V usage is TRBV30 and J usage is TRBJ1-4; TRBD1 is a possible D gene (5 bases). Between the trimmed V and J ends, which lost 4 bases and 7 bases, there was a span of 10 bases. The germline gives CDR1 GTSNPN, CDR2 SVGIG (reference sequence). This CDR3 has 12 amino acids. The CDR3 nucleotides are TGTGCCTGGACCATCGGGGGTGAAAAACTGTTTTTT. Its translation: CAWTIGGEKLFF.

J is TRBJ1-1 and V is TRBV19, with 7 bases that match TRBD1. J lost 5 bases, V lost 7 bases, and 16 bases had no gene match. There are 16 residues in the CDR3. CDR1 is LNHDA, CDR2 SQIVND, per germline (reference sequence). CDR3 protein: CASTLTTGVRGTEAFF. CDR3 in DNA: TGTGCCAGTACCCTAACTACAGGGGTCAGGGGAACTGAAGCTTTCTTT. Combining the CDR3 with reference TRBV19 and TRBJ1-1 gives the whole variable domain DGGITQSPKYLFRKEGQNVTLSCEQNLNHDAMYWYRQDPGQGLRLIYYSQIVNDFQKGDIAEGYSVSREKKESFPLTVTSAQKNPTAFYLCASTLTTGVRGTEAFFGQGTRLTVV.

The V call is TRBV11-2, the J call TRBJ1-1; 7 bases are shared with TRBD1. The CDR3 has 13 residues. Germline V gene sequence: CDR1 SGHAT, CDR2 FQNNGV. V was clipped by 4 bases and J by 8 bases; unmatched bases: 7. The chain's CDR3 is CASSWVQGTEAFF. The CDR3 DNA follows: TGTGCCAGCAGCTGGGTACAGGGGACCGAAGCTTTCTTT.

The V call is TRBV18, the J call TRBJ2-4; the D gene is possibly TRBD1 (5 bases). The CDR3 length is 12 residues. V was trimmed by 0 bases and J by 11 bases, leaving 8 bases between them. Germline V CDR1 and CDR2: KGHSH, LQKENI. As DNA, the CDR3 is TGTGCCAGCTCACCACCTACAGGCCTTCAGTACTTC. It translates to CASSPPTGLQYF. The full variable domain, completed using reference TRBV18 and TRBJ2-4, is NAGVMQNPRHLVRRRGQEARLRCSPMKGHSHVYWYRQLPEEGLKFMVYLQKENIIDESGMPKERFSAEFPKEGPSILRIQQVVRGDSAAYFCASSPPTGLQYFGAGTRLSVL.

The chain carries TRBV7-3 and TRBJ2-1, with 9 bases lining up with TRBD2. J lost 7 bases, V lost 5 bases, and 18 bases had no gene match. Per germline, CDR1 SGHTA and CDR2 FQGTGA. This CDR3 region has 18 residues. In nucleotides, the CDR3 is TGTGCCAGCAGCGTAAGGGTAGGGCGGGGGGGCCCCAGGAATGAGCAGTTCTTC. Residues: CASSVRVGRGGPRNEQFF. Drawing the rest from reference TRBV7-3 and TRBJ2-1, the complete variable domain is GAGVSQTPSNKVTEKGKYVELRCDPISGHTALYWYRQSLGQGPEFLIYFQGTGAADDSGLPNDRFFAVRPEGSVSTLKIQRTERGDSAVYLCASSVRVGRGGPRNEQFFGPGTRLTVL.

The chain uses TRBV25-1 and TRBJ1-1, with D hard to call. CDR1 MGHDK and CDR2 SYGVNS come from the germline V gene. The CDR3 extends over 15 amino acids. The V and J ends lost 1 base and 1 base respectively, with 10 bases between them. Written as DNA, the CDR3 is TGTGCCAGCAGTGAATCCGGGAGGTGGAACACTGAAGCTTTCTTT. It codes for CASSESGRWNTEAFF. The variable domain in full, with the rest retrieved from reference TRBV25-1 and TRBJ1-1, is EADIYQTPRYLVIGTGKKITLECSQTMGHDKMYWYQQDPGMELHLIHYSYGVNSTEKGDLSSESTVSRIRTEHFPLTLESARPSHTSQYLCASSESGRWNTEAFFGQGTRLTVV.

The rearrangement links TRBV19 to TRBJ1-5; TRBD1 matches at 10 bases. The CDR3 is 19 residues long. The V and J ends lost 3 bases and 0 bases, in that order; junction bases with no gene match: 11. The germline V gene has CDR1 LNHDA and CDR2 SQIVND (reference sequence). Here the CDR3 DNA reads TGTGCCAGTAGTATCCCCTTAACAGACAGGGGGCATAGCAATCAGCCCCAGCATTTT. Translation: CASSIPLTDRGHSNQPQHF.

V is TRBV5-4 and J is TRBJ1-1; no definite D call. The V and J ends lost 2 bases and 7 bases respectively, with 15 bases between them. The CDR3 extends over 14 amino acids. The V gene's germline CDR1 is SGHNT and CDR2 YYREEE (reference sequence). CDR3 region: CASSFSASWGEAFF. The CDR3 DNA reads TGTGCCAGCAGCTTTTCGGCTTCTTGGGGTGAAGCTTTCTTT.

This chain connects TRBV7-9 to TRBJ1-1; D is uncertain. V dropped 5 bases and J dropped 1 base, with 14 bases sitting between them. This CDR3 spans 15 amino acids. CDR1 and CDR2 from the germline V gene are SEHNR and FQNEAQ (reference sequence). The CDR3 here is CASSRGPPTNTEAFF. As DNA, the CDR3 is TGTGCCAGCAGCCGCGGACCCCCGACGAACACTGAAGCTTTCTTT.

The chain carries TRBV27 and TRBJ2-2, with 8 bases fitting TRBD2. V shed 4 bases, J shed 4 bases, and the junction held 5 bases outside the gene matches. The germline V gene has CDR1 MNHEY and CDR2 SMNVEV (reference sequence). This CDR3 is 15 amino acids long. CDR3 DNA: TGTGCCAGCAGTTCGGGGGGGGCAGGCACCGGGGAGCTGTTTTTT. It encodes CASSSGGAGTGELFF.

The gene calls are TRBV6-5 and TRBJ1-1, with 7 bases matching TRBD1. Germline CDR1 MNHEY, CDR2 SVGAGI. The J segment lost 0 bases and the V segment lost 7 bases, leaving 5 bases of the junction unmatched. CDR3 length: 14 amino acids. The CDR3 DNA follows: TGTGCCAGCACTAAGGGACAGTTGAACACTGAAGCTTTCTTT. As protein: CASTKGQLNTEAFF.

The rearrangement links TRBV5-1 to TRBJ2-5; D uncertain. The V end was cut by 3 bases, the J end by 5 bases, with 14 bases between. The CDR3 is 14 residues long. Germline lookup yields CDR1 SGHRS and CDR2 YFSETQ. The CDR3 here is CASSYDPLGETQYF. The CDR3 region has the DNA TGCGCCAGCAGCTACGACCCGCTGGGGGAGACCCAGTACTTC. Based on the CDR3 plus reference TRBV5-1 and TRBJ2-5, the full variable domain is KAGVTQTPRYLIKTRGQQVTLSCSPISGHRSVSWYQQTPGQGLQFLFEYFSETQRNKGNFPGRFSGRQFSNSRSEMNVSTLELGDSALYLCASSYDPLGETQYFGPGTRLLVL.

V gene TRBV15 combines with J gene TRBJ2-3; either TRBD1 or TRBD2 may fit D (5 bases each). Looked up from germline, CDR1 is LNHNV and CDR2 is YYDKDF (reference sequence). The CDR3 runs 13 residues. Trimming pared 5 bases from V and 4 bases from J, leaving 10 bases between. DNA of the CDR3: TGTGCCACCAGCTTGGGGGTGGCAGATACGCAGTATTTT. It is translated as CATSLGVADTQYF.

V usage is TRBV19 and J usage is TRBJ1-2, with unresolved D. Germline CDR1 and CDR2: LNHDA and SQIVND (reference sequence). The ends were cut back, 4 bases at V and 5 bases at J, with 14 bases in the middle. The CDR3 extends over 14 amino acids. CDR3 sequence reads: CASSKGSPPYGYTF. Written as DNA, the CDR3 is TGTGCCAGTAGTAAGGGATCACCTCCTTATGGCTACACCTTC.

The V and J genes are TRBV19 and TRBJ1-1; D gene ambiguous. The CDR3 sequence is 15 residues long. The germline V gene encodes CDR1 LNHDA and CDR2 SQIVND (reference sequence). Trimming removed 3 bases from V and 0 bases from J, with 11 bases in between. Here the CDR3 DNA reads TGTGCCAGTAGTATGTTGGGCGGACTGAACACTGAAGCTTTCTTT. Translated: CASSMLGGLNTEAFF.

CDR3 sequence reads: CSVVRLGGYGEQYF. The CDR3 bases are TGCAGCGTGGTTCGCTTAGGCGGATACGGCGAGCAGTACTTC. The J gene is TRBJ2-7, the V gene TRBV29-1; D unclear. CDR3 size: 14 residues. The V gene's germline CDR1 is SQVTM and CDR2 ANQGSEA. The V end was cut by 6 bases, the J end by 6 bases, with 21 bases between.

This clone has a single count. The chain carries TRBV28 and TRBJ1-4, with 8 bases matching TRBD1. This CDR3 region has 13 residues. Per germline, CDR1 MDHEN and CDR2 SYDVKM. The junction had 6 bases not matched to a gene; V was cut back by 9 bases and J by 6 bases. The CDR3 sequence is CASSQGGDEKLFF. For the CDR3, the DNA is TGTGCCAGTTCACAGGGGGGAGATGAAAAACTGTTTTTT.

The chain is built from TRBV5-6 and TRBJ1-6; the D is unclear. CDR1 SGHDT and CDR2 YYEEEE come from the germline V gene. The length of the CDR3 is 14 residues. Between the trimmed V and J ends, which lost 2 bases and 3 bases, there was a span of 6 bases. The DNA for the CDR3 is TGTGCCAGCAGCTTCTGGGACTATAATTCACCCCTCCACTTT. Translated: CASSFWDYNSPLHF.

V and J are TRBV19 and TRBJ2-3; 12 bases line up with TRBD1. CDR3 length equals 16 residues. The V gene end was trimmed by 6 bases and the J gene end by 4 bases; junction bases not matched to a gene: 8. In germline, CDR1 is LNHDA, CDR2 SQIVND (reference sequence). As DNA, the CDR3 is TGTGCCAGTAGATCCGGGACAGGGGGCTGGGCAGATACGCAGTATTTT. It codes for CASRSGTGGWADTQYF.

V is TRBV4-1 and J is TRBJ1-2; 9 bases line up with TRBD1. Losses at the gene ends were 1 base for V and 1 base for J; bases not matched to a gene: 1. Germline V gene data show CDR1 as MGHRA and CDR2 as YSYEKL. The CDR3 extends over 15 amino acids. The CDR3 DNA is TGCGCCAGCAGCCAAGGGGGACAGGGTAACTATGGCTACACCTTC. Translating gives CASSQGGQGNYGYTF.